This TCR beta chain came from a study of PD-L1 blockade in urothelial cancer. Study overall: Atezolizumab at 1,200 mg intravenously every 3 weeks was started by patients at some point between 2014 and 2015. Median T cell yield from blood was over 120,000.

The repertoire was sequenced with immunoSEQ multiplex PCR; TCRdb's copy has only in-frame clones and lacks some. This repertoire shows 130,000 or so clones, around 85% found once; its top ten account for 3.2%. Noted time point: pretreatment peripheral blood. The receptor's source is a man in his forties or fifties with urothelial cancer. The source material was PBMCs, sampled around atezolizumab (anti-PD-L1) treatment.

The CDR3 region is CASMTGGSYEQYF. Written as DNA, the CDR3 is TGTGCCAGCATGACAGGGGGGAGCTACGAGCAGTACTTC. The V gene is TRBV2, the J gene TRBJ2-7; 9 nucleotides line up with TRBD1. The CDR3 has 13 residues. Germline CDR1 reads SNHLY; CDR2 reads FYNNEI. Trimming took 7 bases from V and 3 from J; bases not matched to a gene: 4.